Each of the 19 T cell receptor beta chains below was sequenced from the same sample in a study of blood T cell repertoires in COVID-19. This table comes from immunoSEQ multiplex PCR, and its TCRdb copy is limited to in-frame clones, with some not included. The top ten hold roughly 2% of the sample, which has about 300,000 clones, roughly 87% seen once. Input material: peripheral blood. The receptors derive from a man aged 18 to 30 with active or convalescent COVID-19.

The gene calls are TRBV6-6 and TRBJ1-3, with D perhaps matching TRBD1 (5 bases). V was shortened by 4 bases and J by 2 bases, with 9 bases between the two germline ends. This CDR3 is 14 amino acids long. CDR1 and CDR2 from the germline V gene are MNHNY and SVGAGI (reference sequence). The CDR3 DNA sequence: TGTGCCAGCAGTTGGGGCAGCGCTGGAAACACCATATATTTT. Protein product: CASSWGSAGNTIYF.

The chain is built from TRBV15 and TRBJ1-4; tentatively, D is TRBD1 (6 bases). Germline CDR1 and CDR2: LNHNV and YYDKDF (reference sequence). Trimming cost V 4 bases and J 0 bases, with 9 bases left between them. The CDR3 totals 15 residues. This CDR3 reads CATSTWTATNEKLFF. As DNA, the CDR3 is TGTGCCACCAGCACCTGGACAGCAACTAATGAAAAACTGTTTTTT.

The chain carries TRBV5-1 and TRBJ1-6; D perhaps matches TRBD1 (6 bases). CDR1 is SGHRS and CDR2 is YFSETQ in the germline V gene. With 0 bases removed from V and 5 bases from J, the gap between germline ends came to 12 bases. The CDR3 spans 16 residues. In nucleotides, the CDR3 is TGCGCCAGCAGCTTGGGGTATGGGACAAATAATTCACCCCTCCACTTT. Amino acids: CASSLGYGTNNSPLHF.

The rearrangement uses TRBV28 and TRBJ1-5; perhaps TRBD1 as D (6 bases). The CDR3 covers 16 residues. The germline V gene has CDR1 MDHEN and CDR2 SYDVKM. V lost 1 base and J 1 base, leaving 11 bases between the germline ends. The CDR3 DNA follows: TGTGCCAGCAGTTTATTAAGGGACAACAGCAATCAGCCCCAGCATTTT. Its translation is CASSLLRDNSNQPQHF. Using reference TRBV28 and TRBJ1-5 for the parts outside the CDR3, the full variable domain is DVKVTQSSRYLVKRTGEKVFLECVQDMDHENMFWYRQDPGLGLRLIYFSYDVKMKEKGDIPEGYSVSREKKERFSLILESASTNQTSMYLCASSLLRDNSNQPQHFGDGTRLSIL.

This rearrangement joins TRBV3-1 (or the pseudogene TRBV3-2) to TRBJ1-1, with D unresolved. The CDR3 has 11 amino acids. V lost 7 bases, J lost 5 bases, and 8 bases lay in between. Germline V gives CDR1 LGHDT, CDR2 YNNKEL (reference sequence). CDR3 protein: CASTLGTEAFF. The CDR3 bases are TGTGCCAGCACCCTCGGGACTGAAGCTTTCTTT.

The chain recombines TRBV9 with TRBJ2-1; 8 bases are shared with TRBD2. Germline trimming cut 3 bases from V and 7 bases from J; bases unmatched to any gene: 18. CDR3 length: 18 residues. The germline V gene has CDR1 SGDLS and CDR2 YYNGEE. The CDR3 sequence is CASSGRLLRGRSLNEQFF. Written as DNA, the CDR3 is TGTGCCAGCAGCGGCCGCCTCTTACGCGGGAGGTCGCTAAATGAGCAGTTCTTC. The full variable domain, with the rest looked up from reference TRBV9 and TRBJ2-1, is DSGVTQTPKHLITATGQRVTLRCSPRSGDLSVYWYQQSLDQGLQFLIQYYNGEERAKGNILERFSAQQFPDLHSELNLSSLELGDSALYFCASSGRLLRGRSLNEQFFGPGTRLTVL.

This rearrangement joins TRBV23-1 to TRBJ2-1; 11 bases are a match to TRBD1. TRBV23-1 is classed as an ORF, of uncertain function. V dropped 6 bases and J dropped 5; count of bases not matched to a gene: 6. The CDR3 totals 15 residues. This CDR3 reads CASSHGDRGDNEQFF. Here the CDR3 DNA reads TGCGCCAGCAGCCACGGGGACAGGGGGGACAATGAGCAGTTCTTC.

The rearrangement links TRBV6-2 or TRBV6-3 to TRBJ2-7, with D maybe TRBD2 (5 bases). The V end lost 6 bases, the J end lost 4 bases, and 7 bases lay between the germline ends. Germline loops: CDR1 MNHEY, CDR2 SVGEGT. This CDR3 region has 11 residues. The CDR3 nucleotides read TGTGCCAGCAGCCGGACTTACGAGCAGTACTTC. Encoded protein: CASSRTYEQYF.

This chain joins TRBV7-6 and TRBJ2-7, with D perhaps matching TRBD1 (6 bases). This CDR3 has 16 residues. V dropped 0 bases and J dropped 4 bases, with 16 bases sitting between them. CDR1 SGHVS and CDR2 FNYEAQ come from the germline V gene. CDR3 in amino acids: CASSLARAQQGYEQYF. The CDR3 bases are TGTGCCAGCAGCTTAGCGCGGGCTCAACAGGGATACGAGCAGTACTTC.

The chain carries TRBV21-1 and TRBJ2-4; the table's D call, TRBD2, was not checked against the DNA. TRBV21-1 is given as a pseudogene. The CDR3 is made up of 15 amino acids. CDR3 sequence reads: CASSSAKGDKNIQYF. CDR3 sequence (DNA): TGTGCCAGCAGCTCCGCCAAGGGAGACAAAAACATTCAGTACTTC.

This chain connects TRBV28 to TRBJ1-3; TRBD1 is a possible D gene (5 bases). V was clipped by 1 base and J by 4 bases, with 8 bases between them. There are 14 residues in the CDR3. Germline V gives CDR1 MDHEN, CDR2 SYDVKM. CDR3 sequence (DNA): TGTGCCAGCAGTTTATTTAGACAGGGAAACACCATATATTTT. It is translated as CASSLFRQGNTIYF.

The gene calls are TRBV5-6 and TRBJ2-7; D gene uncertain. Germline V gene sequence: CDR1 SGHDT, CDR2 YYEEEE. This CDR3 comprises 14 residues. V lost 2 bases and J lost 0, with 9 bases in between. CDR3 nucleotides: TGTGCCAGCAGCTTCAGGCAAGCCTCCTACGAGCAGTACTTC. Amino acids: CASSFRQASYEQYF.

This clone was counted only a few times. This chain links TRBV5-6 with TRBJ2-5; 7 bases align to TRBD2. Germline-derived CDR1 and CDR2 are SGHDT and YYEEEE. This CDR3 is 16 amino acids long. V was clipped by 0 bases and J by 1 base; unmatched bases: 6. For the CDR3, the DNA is TGTGCCAGCAGCTTGGCCCCCGCGGGGGTCCAAGAGACCCAGTACTTC. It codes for CASSLAPAGVQETQYF.

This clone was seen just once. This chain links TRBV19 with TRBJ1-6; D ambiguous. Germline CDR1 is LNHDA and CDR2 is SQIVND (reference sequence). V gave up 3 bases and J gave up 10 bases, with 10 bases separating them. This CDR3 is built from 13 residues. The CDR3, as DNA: TGTGCCAGTAGTATTGCCAGTAGCTCACCCCTCCACTTT. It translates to CASSIASSSPLHF.

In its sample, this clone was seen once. CDR3 amino acids: CATSDRTSGRATETQYF. The CDR3 bases are TGTGCCACCAGTGACCGGACTAGCGGGAGGGCCACGGAGACCCAGTACTTC. The chain employs TRBV24-1 and TRBJ2-5; 15 bases line up with TRBD2. The CDR3 has 17 amino acids. J lost 5 bases, V lost 4 bases, and 7 bases had no gene match. The germline V gene encodes CDR1 KGHDR and CDR2 SFDVKD.

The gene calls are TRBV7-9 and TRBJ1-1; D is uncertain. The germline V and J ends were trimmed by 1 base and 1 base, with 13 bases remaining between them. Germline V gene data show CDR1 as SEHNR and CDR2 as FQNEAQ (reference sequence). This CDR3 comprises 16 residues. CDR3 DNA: TGTGCCAGCAGCTTAGTACGGGGAGATTGGAACACTGAAGCTTTCTTT. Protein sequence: CASSLVRGDWNTEAFF.

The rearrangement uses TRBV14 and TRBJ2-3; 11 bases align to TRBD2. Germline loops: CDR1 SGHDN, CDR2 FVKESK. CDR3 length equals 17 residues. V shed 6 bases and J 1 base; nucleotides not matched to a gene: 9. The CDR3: CASRHGTSGSRTDTQYF. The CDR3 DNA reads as TGTGCCAGCAGGCACGGGACTAGCGGTAGTCGCACAGATACGCAGTATTTT.

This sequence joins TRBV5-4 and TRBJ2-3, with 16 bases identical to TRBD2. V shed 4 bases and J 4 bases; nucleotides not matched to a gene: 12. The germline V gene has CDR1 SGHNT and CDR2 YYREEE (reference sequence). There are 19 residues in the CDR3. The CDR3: CASSKGTSGRALSADTQYF. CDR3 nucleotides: TGTGCCAGCAGCAAAGGGACTAGCGGGAGGGCTCTTTCCGCAGATACGCAGTATTTT. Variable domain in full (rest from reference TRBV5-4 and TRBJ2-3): ETGVTQSPTHLIKTRGQQVTLRCSSQSGHNTVSWYQQALGQGPQFIFQYYREEENGRGNFPPRFSGLQFPNYSSELNVNALELDDSALYLCASSKGTSGRALSADTQYFGPGTRLTVL.

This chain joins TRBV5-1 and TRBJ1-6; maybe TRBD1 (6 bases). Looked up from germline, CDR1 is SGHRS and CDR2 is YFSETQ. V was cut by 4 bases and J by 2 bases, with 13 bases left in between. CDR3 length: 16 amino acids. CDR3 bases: TGCGCCAGCAGCAACCGGACAGACACCTATAATTCACCCCTCCACTTT. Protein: CASSNRTDTYNSPLHF.